This TCR beta chain stems from a study of CD8 T cells in Susac syndrome. Random hexamers were used to reverse transcribe 0.5 to 1 ug of RNA. By means of immunoSEQ multiplex PCR, TCR beta CDR3 spanning 54 Vbeta and 13 Jbeta underwent amplification. TCRdb called the immunoSEQ multiplex PCR reads again in MiXCR, with one record for every CDR3 protein. The sample comprises 130,000 or so distinct CDR3 sequences, around 95% of which are singletons, and over 0.09% rests with the top ten. In germline, CDR1 is SNHLY, CDR2 FYNNEI. V was cut by 3 bases and J by 6 bases, with 9 bases left in between. The CDR3 runs to 13 residues. From blood CD8+ and CD4+ T cells, the TCR beta chain was sequenced. Negative magnetic isolation gave CD8+ and CD4+ cells; FACS enriched CD8+ TEMRA.

The rearrangement uses TRBV2 and TRBJ2-1, with no clear D. The receptor's source is a human donor with multiple sclerosis. The sequenced sample consisted of CD4+ T cells from PBMCs. The CDR3 nucleotides are TGTGCCAGCAGTGAGGGTAGTCGCAATGAGCAGTTCTTC. Translated: CASSEGSRNEQFF.